This TCR beta chain was identified in a study of OX40 agonist ivuxolimab in advanced cancers. Study-level background: The dose-escalation cohort had hepatocellular carcinoma, melanoma, renal cell or head and neck cancer. A history of anti-PD-1, anti-PD-L1 or anti-CTLA-4 therapy was acceptable, and more than 30% had some. Findings of the study overall: In CD8+ T cells, expanded clones were on average more numerous than in CD4+.

The CDR3 is made up of 13 amino acids. In germline, CDR1 is SGHTA, CDR2 FQGTGA. Trimming shortened V by 1 base and J by 5 bases, and 8 bases separated the two germline ends. Samples were taken at baseline and on day 1 of cycles 4 and 7. As regards this clone: Its antigen remains unidentified.

Profiled with immunoSEQ multiplex PCR; TCRdb holds only in-frame clones, not every one. This sample carries some 86,000 clones, about 94% of them seen once, and the ten largest clones take roughly a tenth. The J gene is TRBJ2-5, the V gene TRBV7-3; a possible D gene is TRBD1 (5 bases). Specimen: CD4+ or CD8+ T cells sorted from blood, collected in a trial of the OX40 agonist ivuxolimab. The sequence was collected from an adult with an advanced solid tumor such as melanoma, head and neck, liver or kidney cancer. CDR3 loop: CASSLIAGETQYF. In nucleotides, the CDR3 is TGTGCCAGCAGCTTAATCGCAGGGGAGACCCAGTACTTC.